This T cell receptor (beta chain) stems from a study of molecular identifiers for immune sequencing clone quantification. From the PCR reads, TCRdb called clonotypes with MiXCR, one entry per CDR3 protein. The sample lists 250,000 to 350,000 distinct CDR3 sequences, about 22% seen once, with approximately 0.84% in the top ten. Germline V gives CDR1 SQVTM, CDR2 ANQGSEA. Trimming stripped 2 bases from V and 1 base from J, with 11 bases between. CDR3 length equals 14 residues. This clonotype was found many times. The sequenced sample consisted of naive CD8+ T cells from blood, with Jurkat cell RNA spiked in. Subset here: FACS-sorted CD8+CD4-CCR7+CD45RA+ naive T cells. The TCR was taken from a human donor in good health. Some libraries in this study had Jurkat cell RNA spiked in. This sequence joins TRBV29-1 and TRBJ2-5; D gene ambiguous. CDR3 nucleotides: TGCAGCGTTGAAAAAGGCAGAAGCCAAGAGACCCAGTACTTC. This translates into CSVEKGRSQETQYF.